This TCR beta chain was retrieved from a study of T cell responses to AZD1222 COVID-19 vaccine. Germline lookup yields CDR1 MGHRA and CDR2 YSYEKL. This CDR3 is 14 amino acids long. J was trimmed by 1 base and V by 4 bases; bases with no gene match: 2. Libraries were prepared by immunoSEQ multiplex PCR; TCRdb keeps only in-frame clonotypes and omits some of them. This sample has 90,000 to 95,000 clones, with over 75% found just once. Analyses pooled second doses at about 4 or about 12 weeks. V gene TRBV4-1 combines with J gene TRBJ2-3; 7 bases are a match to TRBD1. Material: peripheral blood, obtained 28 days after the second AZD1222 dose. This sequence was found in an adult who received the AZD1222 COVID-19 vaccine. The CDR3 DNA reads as TGCGCCAGCAGCCGGGACAGTCGCACAGATACGCAGTATTTT. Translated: CASSRDSRTDTQYF.